This T cell receptor beta chain originates from a study of immune heterogeneity within non-small cell lung tumors. Study-level points and caveats: Recurrence of the same dominant CDR3 beta clonotypes was seen across tumor sites within a patient, and site-unique high-frequency clones were present alongside them. Although only moderate, the correlation of local T-cell clonality with local tumor mutational burden was significant (R around 0.37).

The CDR3 has 14 residues. From germline, CDR1 is GTSNPN and CDR2 SVGIG (reference sequence). V trimming: 3 bases; J trimming: 8 bases; junction bases outside the gene matches: 5. Template input was genomic DNA from bulk tumor (roughly 630 ng per sample). Biopsy collection occurred during surgery, with several far-apart biopsies per primary tumor. Samples came from untreated patients having curative surgery for newly diagnosed non-small cell lung cancer. Donors comprised surgical patients with newly diagnosed non-small cell lung cancer, operated on with curative intent. In its sample, this clonotype is medium-sized (0.01 to 0.1%). Its antigen is unknown. TCR beta CDR3 was amplified by multiplex PCR using 32 V and 13 J primers. TCRdb re-analysed the multiplex PCR reads in MiXCR, keeping a single row per CDR3 protein. The sample includes around 11,000 distinct CDR3 sequences, approximately 20% of them seen just once.

V usage is TRBV30 and J usage is TRBJ1-6, with 9 bases matching TRBD1. Sequencing was done on a sample of lung tumor tissue. This TCR was recovered from a man between 60 and 75 years old with non-small cell lung cancer. CDR3 region: CAWSRDREDSPLHF. The CDR3 DNA follows: TGTGCCTGGAGCCGGGACAGGGAAGATTCACCCCTCCACTTT.